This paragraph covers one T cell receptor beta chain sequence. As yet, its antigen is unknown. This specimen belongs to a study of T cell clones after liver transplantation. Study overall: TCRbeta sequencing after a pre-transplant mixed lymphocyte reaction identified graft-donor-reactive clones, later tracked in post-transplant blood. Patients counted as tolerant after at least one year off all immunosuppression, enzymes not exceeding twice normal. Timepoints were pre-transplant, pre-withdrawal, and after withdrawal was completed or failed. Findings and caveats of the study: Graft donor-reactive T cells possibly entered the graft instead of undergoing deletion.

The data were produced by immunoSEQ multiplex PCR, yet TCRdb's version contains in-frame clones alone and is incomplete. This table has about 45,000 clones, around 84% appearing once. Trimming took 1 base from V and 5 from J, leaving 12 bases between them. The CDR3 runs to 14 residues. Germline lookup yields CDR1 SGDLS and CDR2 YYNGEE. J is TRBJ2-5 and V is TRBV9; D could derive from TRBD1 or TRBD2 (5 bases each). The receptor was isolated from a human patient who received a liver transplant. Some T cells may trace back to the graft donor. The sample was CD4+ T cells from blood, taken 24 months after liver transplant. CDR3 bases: TGTGCCAGCAGCGTAAGCAGGGACGGGGAGACCCAGTACTTC. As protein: CASSVSRDGETQYF.